The 16 T cell receptor beta chains below come from one sample, sequenced in a study of cytomegalovirus exposure and HLA in healthy donors. The PCR made use of 60 Vbeta and 13 Jbeta primers. Assay: immunoSEQ multiplex PCR; the TCRdb copy retains only in-frame clones and omits some. The sample has some 120,000 clones, and its top ten clones hold roughly 2%. The sequenced material came from PBMCs. These receptors all come from a man aged 35 to 55 in good health and CMV-seronegative.

The gene calls are TRBV10-3 and TRBJ2-3; 10 positions match TRBD2. With V trimmed by 3 bases and J by 1 base, 10 bases remained unmatched. CDR1 and CDR2 from the germline V gene are ENHRY and SYGVKD. This CDR3 has 18 amino acids. The CDR3, as DNA: TGTGCCATCAGTGATCGAGCGGGAGGGCCATACGGCACAGATACGCAGTATTTT. Its translation: CAISDRAGGPYGTDTQYF.

CDR3 protein: CASSSPRFNTEAFF. Written as DNA, the CDR3 is TGTGCCAGCAGCTCCCCTAGATTCAACACTGAAGCTTTCTTT. The V call is TRBV7-8, the J call TRBJ1-1; D not certain. CDR3 length equals 14 residues. Looked up from germline, CDR1 is SGHVS and CDR2 is FQNEAQ. Trimming removed 4 bases from V and 2 bases from J, with 11 bases in between.

The chain employs TRBV10-3 and TRBJ1-5; D not certain. V lost 5 bases and J lost 2, with 19 bases in between. The CDR3 is 17 amino acids. Germline CDR1 reads ENHRY; CDR2 reads SYGVKD. CDR3 in DNA: TGTGCCATCAGTCCATCTGGGCCAGTGGAGGGCAATCAGCCCCAGCATTTT. Translating gives CAISPSGPVEGNQPQHF.

V and J are TRBV6-1 and TRBJ1-2; 7 bases map to TRBD1. The V segment lost 4 bases and the J segment 5 bases; nucleotides outside the gene matches: 7. This CDR3 spans 14 amino acids. Germline V CDR1 and CDR2: MNHNS, SASEGT. CDR3 DNA: TGTGCCAGCAGTGTGACCGGGACAGCGTATGGCTACACCTTC. Amino acids: CASSVTGTAYGYTF.

The chain recombines TRBV9 with TRBJ2-1; 10 nucleotides match TRBD2. The germline V gene encodes CDR1 SGDLS and CDR2 YYNGEE. The V and J ends lost 0 bases and 0 bases, in that order; junction bases with no gene match: 9. CDR3 size: 19 residues. The CDR3 coding sequence is TGTGCCAGCAGCGTAGAGCCCCAGCCTAGCGGGAGCTCCTACAATGAGCAGTTCTTC. Translating it yields CASSVEPQPSGSSYNEQFF.

This chain joins TRBV7-2 and TRBJ2-7; TRBD2 aligns across 7 bases. The CDR3 has 15 residues. The V gene's germline CDR1 is SGHTA and CDR2 FQGNSA. J gave up 7 bases and V 0 bases, and 9 bases lay outside the gene matches. The CDR3 nucleotides are TGTGCCAGCAGCTTAGCCGCACTAGCGACGGGGGAGCAGTACTTC. Translation: CASSLAALATGEQYF.

The gene calls are TRBV10-3 and TRBJ1-2, with TRBD1 as a possible D gene (5 bases). Trimming took 4 bases from V and 7 from J, leaving 7 bases between them. The CDR3 totals 11 residues. Per the germline V gene, CDR1 is ENHRY and CDR2 is SYGVKD. The CDR3 protein is CAISGGAGYTF. DNA for the CDR3: TGTGCCATCAGTGGGGGCGCTGGCTACACCTTC.

The V and J genes are TRBV19 and TRBJ1-5; the D is unclear. CDR1 and CDR2 from the germline V gene are LNHDA and SQIVND (reference sequence). V was clipped by 7 bases and J by 9 bases, with 19 bases between them. The length of the CDR3 is 14 residues. The CDR3 DNA reads as TGTGCCAGTACTTCTCGGGATGCCGCGGGGCCCCAGCATTTT. This gives the protein CASTSRDAAGPQHF.

V is TRBV28 and J is TRBJ1-4; possibly TRBD1 for D (5 bases). Trimming cost V 5 bases and J 4 bases, with 17 bases left between them. This CDR3 is 16 amino acids long. Germline CDR1 MDHEN, CDR2 SYDVKM. The CDR3: CASSPRMGRGNEKLFF. CDR3 nucleotide sequence: TGTGCCAGCAGTCCCCGGATGGGGCGGGGTAATGAAAAACTGTTTTTT.

CDR3 loop: CASSALAGGLGEQYF. CDR3 nucleotides: TGTGCCAGCAGCGCCCTAGCGGGAGGCTTGGGCGAGCAGTACTTC. The rearrangement joins TRBV7-3 to TRBJ2-7, with 11 bases identical to TRBD2. The V gene's germline CDR1 is SGHTA and CDR2 FQGTGA. V dropped 5 bases and J dropped 6; count of bases not matched to a gene: 9. This CDR3 region has 15 residues.

The chain carries TRBV4-1 and TRBJ2-5; D is possibly TRBD1 (5 bases). Germline lookup yields CDR1 MGHRA and CDR2 YSYEKL. The CDR3 runs 17 residues. V lost 0 bases and J 4 bases, leaving 18 bases between the germline ends. The CDR3 region has the DNA TGCGCCAGCAGCCAAGATTCGTGGCAGGGTAAAGGAGAGACCCAGTACTTC. Its protein product is CASSQDSWQGKGETQYF.

The rearrangement uses TRBV7-2 and TRBJ1-2; the D gene is possibly TRBD1 (5 bases). CDR1 and CDR2 (germline): SGHTA, FQGNSA. Trimming cost V 0 bases and J 2 bases, with 10 bases left between them. The CDR3 has 15 amino acids. CDR3 residues: CASSLAAGRNYGYTF. The CDR3 DNA reads as TGTGCCAGCAGCTTAGCTGCAGGGAGGAACTATGGCTACACCTTC.

The CDR3 DNA sequence: TGTGCCAGCAGTTATTTAGACAGGGCCACTGAAGCTTTCTTT. It encodes CASSYLDRATEAFF. V usage is TRBV6-5 and J usage is TRBJ1-1, with 7 bases aligning to TRBD1. Germline CDR1 reads MNHEY; CDR2 reads SVGAGI. After removal of 3 bases from V and 4 bases from J, the junction contained 5 bases not matched to a gene. The CDR3 is 14 amino acids.

V and J are TRBV10-3 and TRBJ2-7; D is perhaps TRBD1 (5 bases). V was cut by 3 bases and J by 4 bases, with 16 bases left in between. CDR1 ENHRY and CDR2 SYGVKD come from the germline V gene. There are 15 residues in the CDR3. DNA for the CDR3: TGTGCCATCAGTGACCATAAGGGGTTTGGATACGAGCAGTACTTC. Translating it yields CAISDHKGFGYEQYF.

The chain couples TRBV4-2 to TRBJ2-1; the match to TRBD2 covers 14 bases. Germline V CDR1 and CDR2: LGHNA, YNFKEQ. The CDR3 consists of 18 residues. The junction had 9 bases not matched to a gene; V was cut back by 4 bases and J by 4 bases. For the CDR3, the DNA is TGTGCCAGCAGCCTCTTAGGGACTAGCGGGAGCGATTACAATGAGCAGTTCTTC. It specifies CASSLLGTSGSDYNEQFF.

The chain combines TRBV6-6 with TRBJ2-5; D gene uncertain. Germline CDR1 reads MNHNY; CDR2 reads SVGAGI (reference sequence). Trimming removed 6 bases from V and 1 base from J, with 15 bases in between. The CDR3 has 15 residues. The CDR3 region is CASSPPQETQETQYF. For the CDR3, the DNA is TGTGCCAGCAGCCCCCCCCAGGAAACCCAAGAGACCCAGTACTTC.